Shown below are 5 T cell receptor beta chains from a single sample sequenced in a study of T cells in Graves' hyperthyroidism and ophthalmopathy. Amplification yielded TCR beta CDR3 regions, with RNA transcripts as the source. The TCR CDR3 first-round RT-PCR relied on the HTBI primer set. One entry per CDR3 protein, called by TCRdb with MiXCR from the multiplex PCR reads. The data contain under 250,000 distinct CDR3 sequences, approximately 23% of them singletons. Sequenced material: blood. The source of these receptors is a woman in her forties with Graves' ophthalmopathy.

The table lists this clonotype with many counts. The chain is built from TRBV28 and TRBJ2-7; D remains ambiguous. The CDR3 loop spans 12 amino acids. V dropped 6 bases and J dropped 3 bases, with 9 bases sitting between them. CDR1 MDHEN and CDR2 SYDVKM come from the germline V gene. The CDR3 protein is CASRSTNYEQYF. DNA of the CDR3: TGTGCCAGCAGATCTACTAACTACGAGCAGTACTTC. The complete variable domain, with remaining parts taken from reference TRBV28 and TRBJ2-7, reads DVKVTQSSRYLVKRTGEKVFLECVQDMDHENMFWYRQDPGLGLRLIYFSYDVKMKEKGDIPEGYSVSREKKERFSLILESASTNQTSMYLCASRSTNYEQYFGPGTRLTVT.

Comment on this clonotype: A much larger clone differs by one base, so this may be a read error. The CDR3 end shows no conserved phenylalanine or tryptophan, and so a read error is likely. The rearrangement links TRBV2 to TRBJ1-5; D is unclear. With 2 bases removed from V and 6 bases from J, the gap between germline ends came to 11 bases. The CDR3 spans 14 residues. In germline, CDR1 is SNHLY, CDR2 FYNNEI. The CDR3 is CASSELPGSQPQHV. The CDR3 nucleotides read TGTGCCAGCAGTGAATTGCCCGGGAGTCAGCCCCAGCATGTT.

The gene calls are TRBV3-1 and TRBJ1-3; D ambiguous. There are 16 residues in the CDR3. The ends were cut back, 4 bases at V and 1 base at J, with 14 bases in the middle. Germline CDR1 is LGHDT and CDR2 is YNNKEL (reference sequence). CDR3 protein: CASSRPVLPSGNTIYF. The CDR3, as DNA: TGTGCCAGCAGCCGTCCGGTCCTCCCTTCTGGAAACACCATATATTTT.

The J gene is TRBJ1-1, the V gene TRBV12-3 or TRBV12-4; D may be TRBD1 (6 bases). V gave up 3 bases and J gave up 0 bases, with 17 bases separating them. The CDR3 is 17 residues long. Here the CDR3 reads CASSLGKTGQMNTEAFF. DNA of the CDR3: TGTGCCAGCAGTTTGGGGAAGACAGGCCAAATGAACACTGAAGCTTTCTTT.

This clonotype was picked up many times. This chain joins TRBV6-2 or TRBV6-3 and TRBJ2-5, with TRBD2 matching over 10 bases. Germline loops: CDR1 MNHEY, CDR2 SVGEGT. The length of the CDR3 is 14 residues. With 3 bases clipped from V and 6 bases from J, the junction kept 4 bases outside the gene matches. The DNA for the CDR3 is TGTGCCAGCAGTTATTTTAGCGGGAGGCAGACCCAGTACTTC. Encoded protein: CASSYFSGRQTQYF.